These 20 T cell receptor beta chains share one sample of origin, sequenced in a study of T cells in Graves' hyperthyroidism and ophthalmopathy. It was RNA transcripts that yielded the amplified TCR beta CDR3 regions. The primer set for the first-round RT-PCR of the TCR CDR3 was HTBI. TCRdb used MiXCR to reprocess the multiplex PCR reads, holding one entry per CDR3 protein. Of some 600,000 distinct CDR3 sequences in the sample, roughly 50% were seen once. Sequenced material: peripheral blood or thyroid tissue (not recorded which). These receptors all stem from a woman younger than 35 with Graves' hyperthyroidism.

This clonotype has only one observation. An end of the junction differs from the germline gene, which may be a read error. The chain joins TRBV24-1 to TRBJ2-5; 8 positions agree with TRBD1. This CDR3 comprises 14 residues. The germline V gene encodes CDR1 KGHDR and CDR2 SFDVKD. CDR3 loop: CATSDLLGQDEQCF. The CDR3 DNA reads as TGTGCCACCAGTGATTTGTTGGGACAGGATGAGCAGTGCTTC.

The V and J genes are TRBV25-1 and TRBJ1-6; D is uncertain. Trimming removed 4 bases from V and 0 bases from J, with 16 bases in between. CDR1 MGHDK and CDR2 SYGVNS come from the germline V gene. This CDR3 spans 18 amino acids. CDR3 nucleotides: TGTGCCAGCAGTGCTAGAGTAGGTCAGAGCTCCTATAATTCACCCCTCCACTTT. Residues: CASSARVGQSSYNSPLHF.

This chain links TRBV10-3 with TRBJ2-7; D unclear. V lost 6 bases, J lost 4 bases, and 13 bases lay in between. The CDR3 length is 13 residues. From germline, CDR1 is ENHRY and CDR2 SYGVKD. The CDR3 DNA sequence: TGTGCCATCAGCGTTGCCGGACGGTACGAGCAGTACTTC. Amino acid sequence: CAISVAGRYEQYF.

The J gene is TRBJ1-3, the V gene TRBV7-9; 8 bases line up with TRBD1. Unmatched junction bases numbered 11, after V lost 7 bases and J lost 0 bases. From germline, CDR1 is SEHNR and CDR2 FQNEAQ (reference sequence). This CDR3 comprises 17 residues. Here the CDR3 reads CASNPGTGYNSGNTIYF. DNA of the CDR3: TGTGCCAGCAATCCCGGGACAGGCTATAACTCTGGAAACACCATATATTTT.

This chain links TRBV20-1 with TRBJ1-4; no clear D gene. CDR3 length: 13 residues. V lost 6 bases and J 1 base, leaving 9 bases between the germline ends. Germline CDR1 is DFQATT and CDR2 is SNEGSKA (reference sequence). DNA of the CDR3: TGCAGTGCCATCCGGGAAACTAATGAAAAACTGTTTTTT. Encoded protein: CSAIRETNEKLFF.

The chain is built from TRBV25-1 and TRBJ1-3, with 9 bases identical to TRBD1. This CDR3 is 17 amino acids long. V lost 4 bases and J lost 4; bases outside the gene matches: 11. The germline CDR1 and CDR2 sequences are MGHDK and SYGVNS. The DNA for the CDR3 is TGTGCCAGCAGTGCCACCCGGGACAGGGCTTCAGGAAACACCATATATTTT. Residues: CASSATRDRASGNTIYF.

The chain couples TRBV14 to TRBJ2-7; 9 bases fit TRBD2. Germline V CDR1 and CDR2: SGHDN, FVKESK. After removal of 4 bases from V and 4 bases from J, the junction contained 11 bases not matched to a gene. CDR3 length: 16 residues. The CDR3 is CASSRGTGTSQYEQYF. CDR3 sequence (DNA): TGTGCCAGCAGCCGGGGGACCGGGACTAGCCAGTACGAGCAGTACTTC. The full variable domain, completed using reference TRBV14 and TRBJ2-7, is EAGVTQFPSHSVIEKGQTVTLRCDPISGHDNLYWYRRVMGKEIKFLLHFVKESKQDESGMPNNRFLAERTGGTYSTLKVQPAELEDSGVYFCASSRGTGTSQYEQYFGPGTRLTVT.

Points on this clonotype: One end of the junction is discordant with germline, which a read error may explain. This sequence joins TRBV2 and TRBJ1-2, with a weak D call TRBD1 (5 bases). The CDR3 loop spans 13 amino acids. Germline CDR1 SNHLY, CDR2 FYNNEI. In nucleotides, the CDR3 is TGTGCCAGCAGTGAAACCAGGGACTATGGCGTAAAATTC. The encoded protein is CASSETRDYGVKF.

Notes on this clonotype: The CDR3 ends on some other residue instead of the conserved phenylalanine or tryptophan, so this is likely a read error. It is unclear where the CDR3 begins or ends on the DNA, so no DNA is shown, and the CDR3 is as TCRdb lists it. V is TRBV24-1 and J is TRBJ2-5; the table calls TRBD1, which could not be checked here. The germline V gene has CDR1 KGHDR and CDR2 SFDVKD. The CDR3 spans 9 residues, counting both ends. The chain's CDR3 is CATSEPGKY.

This clonotype was counted only a few times. The rearrangement uses TRBV20-1 and TRBJ2-2, with no clear D. Trimming removed 3 bases at V and 4 bases at J, with 3 bases between. From germline, CDR1 is DFQATT and CDR2 SNEGSKA (reference sequence). The CDR3 has 11 residues. CDR3 coding DNA: TGCAGTGCTAGTCGCACCGGGGAGCTGTTTTTT. Protein: CSASRTGELFF.

CDR3 bases: TGTGCCAGCAGCGCCAGAGCGGCCAGGGGTGACGAGCAGTACTTC. Translating gives CASSARAARGDEQYF. The chain couples TRBV7-2 to TRBJ2-7; maybe TRBD1 (6 bases). Trimming stripped 5 bases from V and 5 bases from J, with 19 bases between. The CDR3 contains 15 residues. The germline V gene encodes CDR1 SGHTA and CDR2 FQGNSA.

The chain employs TRBV29-1 and TRBJ2-2; 10 nucleotides align to TRBD1. The germline V gene has CDR1 SQVTM and CDR2 ANQGSEA. The CDR3 consists of 14 residues. V lost 6 bases and J lost 0; bases outside the gene matches: 1. CDR3 sequence (DNA): TGCAGCGTGGGACAGGGGTCGAACACCGGGGAGCTGTTTTTT. The encoded protein is CSVGQGSNTGELFF.

The CDR3 sequence: CAIRGLAGVRSPLHF. The CDR3 region has the DNA TGTGCCATCAGGGGACTAGCGGGAGTAAGATCACCCCTCCACTTT. The chain joins TRBV7-9 to TRBJ1-6; tentative D call: TRBD1 (6 bases). The V and J ends lost 10 bases and 10 bases respectively, with 23 bases between them. Per germline, CDR1 SEHNR and CDR2 FQNEAQ (reference sequence). This CDR3 spans 15 amino acids.

This clonotype was counted ten times or more. The chain recombines TRBV29-1 with TRBJ1-1; D gene ambiguous. Trimming took 6 bases from V and 2 from J, leaving 10 bases between them. Germline V gene data show CDR1 as SQVTM and CDR2 as ANQGSEA. The CDR3 runs to 12 residues. As DNA, the CDR3 is TGCAGCGTCGCCAGACACAACACTGAAGCTTTCTTT. Protein product: CSVARHNTEAFF.

A note on this clonotype: The junction departs from germline at one end; a sequencing error may be responsible. The chain uses TRBV5-1 and TRBJ2-5, with D perhaps TRBD2 (6 bases). This CDR3 comprises 15 residues. Germline V gives CDR1 SGHRS, CDR2 YFSETQ. Written as DNA, the CDR3 is TGTGCCAGCAGCTCCAACCCCCAGGGAGGTGAGACCCAGTACTTC. Protein: CASSSNPQGGETQYF. Looking up the rest from reference TRBV5-1 and TRBJ2-5 gives the full variable domain: KAGVTQTPRYLIKTRGQQVTLSCSPISGHRSVSWYQQTPGQGLQFLFEYFSETQRNKGNFPGRFSGRQFSNSRSEMNVSTLELGDSALYLCASSSNPQGGETQYFGPGTRLLVL.

The chain uses TRBV5-4 and TRBJ1-2; D is possibly TRBD1 (5 bases). The germline V gene has CDR1 SGHNT and CDR2 YYREEE (reference sequence). The CDR3 is 12 residues long. V was pared by 1 base and J by 14 bases, with 15 bases between. The CDR3 bases are TGTGCCAGCAGCTTGCGACAGTCATCGGGGACCTTC. Its protein product is CASSLRQSSGTF.

The chain carries TRBV27 and TRBJ1-6, with 9 bases fitting TRBD1. The CDR3 extends over 16 amino acids. The germline CDR1 and CDR2 sequences are MNHEY and SMNVEV (reference sequence). J gave up 11 bases and V 5 bases, and 13 bases lay outside the gene matches. CDR3 DNA: TGTGCCAGCAGTCCAGGAGTGGGACAGGGAAATCCACCCCTCCACTTT. Amino acids: CASSPGVGQGNPPLHF.

This chain joins TRBV7-2 and TRBJ2-2; D call uncertain. V was trimmed by 2 bases and J by 1 base, leaving 8 bases between them. CDR1 and CDR2 from the germline V gene are SGHTA and FQGNSA. The CDR3 is made up of 15 amino acids. In DNA form, the CDR3 reads TGTGCCAGCAGCTTAAGGCTAGAGAACACCGGGGAGCTGTTTTTT. It translates to CASSLRLENTGELFF.

This rearrangement joins TRBV15 to TRBJ1-6; D is unclear. Germline lookup yields CDR1 LNHNV and CDR2 YYDKDF (reference sequence). The CDR3 length is 15 residues. Trimming stripped 0 bases from V and 13 bases from J, with 16 bases between. The CDR3 coding sequence is TGTGCCACCAGCAGAGATGGCAGCCACAATCAGCCCCTCCACTTT. Its translation is CATSRDGSHNQPLHF.

The rearrangement links TRBV2 to TRBJ1-2; a possible D gene is TRBD1 (5 bases). Trimming removed 11 bases at V and 3 bases at J, with 22 bases between. There are 15 residues in the CDR3. CDR1 SNHLY and CDR2 FYNNEI come from the germline V gene. CDR3 sequence (DNA): TGTGCCCGAGCCTGGGCAGGGCAGGTCGACTATGGCTACACCTTC. Its protein product is CARAWAGQVDYGYTF.